The 32 T cell receptor beta chains given below trace back to one sample, sequenced in a study of blood T cell repertoires in COVID-19. Libraries were prepared by immunoSEQ multiplex PCR; TCRdb keeps only in-frame clonotypes and omits some of them. The sample consists of about 130,000 clones, around nine tenths of them appearing once. Sequencing was carried out using peripheral blood. Receptors were obtained from a man between 45 and 60 years old with COVID-19, enrolled during active disease.

The chain links TRBV24-1 to TRBJ2-1, with TRBD2 identical over 10 bases. J gave up 4 bases and V 6 bases, and 8 bases lay outside the gene matches. CDR3 length equals 16 residues. The V gene's germline CDR1 is KGHDR and CDR2 SFDVKD. For the CDR3, the DNA is TGTGCCACCAGTCGGGCTAGCGGGAGCGTATACAATGAGCAGTTCTTC. This translates into CATSRASGSVYNEQFF.

The J gene is TRBJ2-7, the V gene TRBV5-8; D remains ambiguous. The V end lost 1 base, the J end lost 6 bases, and 14 bases lay between the germline ends. The V gene's germline CDR1 is SGHTS and CDR2 YDEGEE. CDR3 length: 14 residues. For the CDR3, the DNA is TGTGCCAGCAGCTTGTTAAACGTCGGGTTCGAGCAGTACTTC. It codes for CASSLLNVGFEQYF.

Here the CDR3 DNA reads TGTGCCAGCAGTTCACAAGGACTAGCGGCAATCGGGACCCAGTACTTC. Translation: CASSSQGLAAIGTQYF. The rearrangement uses TRBV27 and TRBJ2-5; 10 nucleotides match TRBD2. Germline V gives CDR1 MNHEY, CDR2 SMNVEV (reference sequence). With 4 bases clipped from V and 7 bases from J, the junction kept 12 bases outside the gene matches. The CDR3 has 16 residues.

V gene TRBV20-1 combines with J gene TRBJ2-7; 10 bases line up with TRBD2. The CDR3 has 11 residues. Germline CDR1 reads DFQATT; CDR2 reads SNEGSKA (reference sequence). In DNA, the CDR3 is TGCACGCTAGCGGGAGTGGACGAGCAGTACTTC. Its protein product is CTLAGVDEQYF.

The V gene is TRBV9, the J gene TRBJ1-6, with a possible D match to TRBD1 (6 bases). CDR3 length: 19 amino acids. The germline V gene encodes CDR1 SGDLS and CDR2 YYNGEE. V was clipped by 4 bases and J by 5 bases, with 25 bases between them. The CDR3 loop is CASSLDPNRDTNDNSPLHF. For the CDR3, the DNA is TGTGCCAGCAGCCTCGACCCAAACAGGGATACCAACGATAATTCACCCCTCCACTTT. The full variable domain, in which reference TRBV9 and TRBJ1-6 provide the parts outside the CDR3, is DSGVTQTPKHLITATGQRVTLRCSPRSGDLSVYWYQQSLDQGLQFLIQYYNGEERAKGNILERFSAQQFPDLHSELNLSSLELGDSALYFCASSLDPNRDTNDNSPLHFGNGTRLTVT.

This rearrangement joins TRBV28 to TRBJ1-1, with D possibly TRBD1 on 6 matching bases. V was trimmed by 5 bases and J by 5 bases, leaving 15 bases between them. The germline V gene encodes CDR1 MDHEN and CDR2 SYDVKM. The CDR3 covers 14 residues. CDR3 coding DNA: TGTGCCAGCAGTGTCGAACAGGGTTGGACTGAAGCTTTCTTT. Translating it yields CASSVEQGWTEAFF.

This clone has only a few counts. The chain has TRBV4-1 and TRBJ1-1; tentative D call: TRBD1 (5 bases). Germline V gene lookup returns CDR1 MGHRA and CDR2 YSYEKL. V lost 8 bases and J 5 bases, leaving 15 bases between the germline ends. The CDR3 spans 13 residues. CDR3 sequence: CASQSGGKTEAFF. In nucleotides, the CDR3 is TGCGCCAGCCAATCGGGGGGGAAAACTGAAGCTTTCTTT.

The chain links TRBV28 to TRBJ1-2, with a possible D match to TRBD1 (5 bases). In germline, CDR1 is MDHEN, CDR2 SYDVKM. This CDR3 is built from 15 residues. Between the trimmed V and J ends, which lost 3 bases and 6 bases, there was a span of 17 bases. CDR3 amino acids: CASSLVRGRAHGYTF. CDR3 bases: TGTGCCAGCAGTTTGGTAAGGGGCAGGGCCCATGGCTACACCTTC.

V is TRBV28 and J is TRBJ2-3; tentatively, D is TRBD1 (6 bases). Trimming removed 4 bases at V and 4 bases at J, with 24 bases between. CDR1 MDHEN and CDR2 SYDVKM come from the germline V gene. The CDR3 has 18 amino acids. The CDR3 loop is CASSSPGTTHLGADTQYF. The CDR3 coding sequence is TGTGCCAGCAGTTCCCCTGGGACAACTCACCTTGGGGCAGATACGCAGTATTTT.

This chain uses TRBV2 with TRBJ2-3, with D possibly being TRBD1 (6 bases). CDR1 is SNHLY, CDR2 FYNNEI, per germline. The CDR3 sequence is 18 residues long. Between the trimmed V and J ends, which lost 4 bases and 2 bases, there was a span of 22 bases. CDR3 DNA sequence: TGTGCCAGCAGTGTTCGATCGGAGACAGGTGGGGACACAGATACGCAGTATTTT. It translates to CASSVRSETGGDTDTQYF.

The genes are TRBV7-2 and TRBJ2-5; D call uncertain. CDR3 length equals 14 residues. Germline values: CDR1 SGHTA, CDR2 FQGNSA. The ends were cut back, 3 bases at V and 4 bases at J, with 12 bases in the middle. The CDR3, as DNA: TGTGCCAGCAGCTTTTTTACCGGTTTAGAGACCCAGTACTTC. As protein: CASSFFTGLETQYF.

As to this clone: The limits of the CDR3 on the DNA are not certain, so only TCRdb's listed CDR3 is given. The chain recombines TRBV21-1 with TRBJ2-1; whether TRBD2, the table's D call, matches the DNA was not checked. TRBV21-1 is an annotated pseudogene. The CDR3 has 16 residues if both end residues are counted. The CDR3 spells CASSKVAGGSYNEQFF.

This clone was seen a handful of times. The V call is TRBV5-4, the J call TRBJ2-2, with 11 nucleotides matching TRBD2. Germline trimming cut 0 bases from V and 4 bases from J; bases unmatched to any gene: 5. This CDR3 has 17 residues. Germline V CDR1 and CDR2: SGHNT, YYREEE (reference sequence). The CDR3 DNA reads TGTGCCAGCAGCTTGGGCCTAGCGGGAGGCGGCACCGGGGAGCTGTTTTTT. Its translation: CASSLGLAGGGTGELFF. The full variable domain, completed using reference TRBV5-4 and TRBJ2-2, is ETGVTQSPTHLIKTRGQQVTLRCSSQSGHNTVSWYQQALGQGPQFIFQYYREEENGRGNFPPRFSGLQFPNYSSELNVNALELDDSALYLCASSLGLAGGGTGELFFGEGSRLTVL.

Relative to its sample, this clone is large (0.1 to 1%). The chain uses TRBV3-1 (or the pseudogene TRBV3-2) and TRBJ1-4; no firm D call. This CDR3 contains 12 residues. In germline, CDR1 is LGHDT, CDR2 YNNKEL (reference sequence). V was trimmed by 4 bases and J by 7 bases, leaving 7 bases between them. The CDR3 sequence is CASSLEGEKLFF. The CDR3 nucleotides are TGTGCCAGCAGCCTCGAGGGTGAAAAACTGTTTTTT.

This sequence joins TRBV2 and TRBJ2-1, with TRBD2 matching 16 bases. This CDR3 has 16 residues. Germline V gene lookup returns CDR1 SNHLY and CDR2 FYNNEI. Trimming cost V 6 bases and J 5 bases; bases outside gene matches: 4. CDR3 nucleotides: TGTGCCAGCAGAGGGACTAGCGGGAGGGAGGACAATGAGCAGTTCTTC. Translated: CASRGTSGREDNEQFF.

The chain joins TRBV3-1 (or the pseudogene TRBV3-2) to TRBJ2-1, with TRBD2 as a possible D gene (7 bases). The V end lost 1 base, the J end lost 7 bases, and 17 bases lay between the germline ends. Germline V gene lookup returns CDR1 LGHDT and CDR2 YNNKEL (reference sequence). CDR3 length equals 16 residues. In nucleotides, the CDR3 is TGTGCCAGCAGCCAAGGAGGGGGGGCGCTTTATAATGAGCAGTTCTTC. Its protein product is CASSQGGGALYNEQFF.

This chain joins TRBV7-9 and TRBJ1-6; 11 nucleotides match TRBD1. CDR3 size: 16 residues. J gave up 7 bases and V 4 bases, and 6 bases lay outside the gene matches. Germline values: CDR1 SEHNR, CDR2 FQNEAQ (reference sequence). The CDR3 sequence: CASSSGQGVMNSPLHF. The CDR3 DNA is TGTGCCAGCAGCTCGGGACAGGGGGTAATGAATTCACCCCTCCACTTT.

The chain recombines TRBV5-5 with TRBJ2-3, with 11 positions matching TRBD2. From germline, CDR1 is SGHKS and CDR2 YYEKEE (reference sequence). The CDR3 length is 16 residues. The V and J ends lost 2 bases and 6 bases, in that order; junction bases with no gene match: 8. CDR3 nucleotides: TGTGCCAGCAGCTTCGGGCTAGCGGGAGGTGATGATACGCAGTATTTT. It yields the protein CASSFGLAGGDDTQYF.

The rearrangement links TRBV6-4 to TRBJ2-5; possible D gene TRBD2, 5 bases. The CDR3 is made up of 14 amino acids. The V gene lost 10 bases and the J gene lost 4 bases, with 19 bases spanning the gap. Germline CDR1 MRHNA, CDR2 SNTAGT. The CDR3 coding sequence is TGTGCCACCCTTAAAACTAGTGTGGTAGAGACCCAGTACTTC. It yields the protein CATLKTSVVETQYF.

The chain recombines TRBV19 with TRBJ2-1, with TRBD2 identical over 13 bases. This CDR3 has 18 residues. Germline V gene data show CDR1 as LNHDA and CDR2 as SQIVND (reference sequence). V lost 8 bases, J lost 5 bases, and 15 bases stayed unmatched. CDR3 sequence (DNA): TGTGCCAGTCGGTCGGACCGTCGGACTAGCGGGAGTAACAATGAGCAGTTCTTC. It specifies CASRSDRRTSGSNNEQFF.

Only a few counts were recorded for this clone. This chain links TRBV18 with TRBJ1-1, with D unclear. Germline CDR1 is KGHSH and CDR2 is LQKENI. Trimming shortened V by 3 bases and J by 7 bases, and 12 bases separated the two germline ends. The length of the CDR3 is 13 residues. As DNA, the CDR3 is TGTGCCAGCTCACCCCGAGAGGACTTTGAAGCTTTCTTT. Residues: CASSPREDFEAFF.

The V and J genes are TRBV5-1 and TRBJ2-3; no definite D call. Germline loops: CDR1 SGHRS, CDR2 YFSETQ. The CDR3 length is 14 residues. Trimming removed 4 bases at V and 1 base at J, with 10 bases between. The chain's CDR3 is CASSLRWGTDTQYF. CDR3 DNA: TGCGCCAGCAGCCTGAGGTGGGGCACAGATACGCAGTATTTT.

The chain combines TRBV6-5 with TRBJ2-3; 7 bases map to TRBD2. Trimming took 6 bases from V and 4 from J; bases not matched to a gene: 4. The CDR3 totals 13 residues. The germline V gene has CDR1 MNHEY and CDR2 SVGAGI. In DNA, the CDR3 is TGTGCCAGCAGCCGTGGACTAGCAGATACGCAGTATTTT. It codes for CASSRGLADTQYF.

The chain employs TRBV18 and TRBJ2-1; 10 nucleotides line up with TRBD2. This CDR3 contains 14 residues. V trimming: 3 bases; J trimming: 8 bases; junction bases outside the gene matches: 4. CDR1 and CDR2 from the germline V gene are KGHSH and LQKENI. CDR3 coding DNA: TGTGCCAGCTCACCGGGACTAGCGTTGGATGAGCAGTTCTTC. Translated: CASSPGLALDEQFF. Together with reference TRBV18 and TRBJ2-1, the CDR3 gives the full variable domain: NAGVMQNPRHLVRRRGQEARLRCSPMKGHSHVYWYRQLPEEGLKFMVYLQKENIIDESGMPKERFSAEFPKEGPSILRIQQVVRGDSAAYFCASSPGLALDEQFFGPGTRLTVL.

The V and J genes are TRBV11-2 and TRBJ2-1; 8 positions agree with TRBD2. The V and J ends lost 5 bases and 0 bases, in that order; junction bases with no gene match: 9. This CDR3 is built from 17 residues. CDR1 is SGHAT, CDR2 FQNNGV, per germline. The CDR3 DNA follows: TGTGCCAGCAGCGACGGTCTAGCGGGTTTCTCCTACAATGAGCAGTTCTTC. Translation gives CASSDGLAGFSYNEQFF.

The V and J genes are TRBV7-9 and TRBJ1-2; D is possibly TRBD1 (5 bases). The CDR3 totals 15 residues. Germline V gives CDR1 SEHNR, CDR2 FQNEAQ (reference sequence). The germline V and J ends were trimmed by 2 bases and 3 bases, with 13 bases remaining between them. The CDR3 spells CASSLPTETHYGYTF. In DNA, the CDR3 is TGTGCCAGCAGCTTACCGACAGAAACCCACTATGGCTACACCTTC.

This sequence joins TRBV6-5 and TRBJ1-6; 8 bases fit TRBD1. This CDR3 comprises 15 residues. The germline V gene encodes CDR1 MNHEY and CDR2 SVGAGI. The V segment lost 6 bases and the J segment 6 bases; nucleotides outside the gene matches: 7. In nucleotides, the CDR3 is TGTGCCAGCAGGGCGGGGCAGGGGGCTAATTCACCCCTCCACTTT. This sequence encodes CASRAGQGANSPLHF.

The rearrangement links TRBV9 to TRBJ2-1, with TRBD2 matching over 8 bases. The CDR3 spans 14 residues. Germline lookup yields CDR1 SGDLS and CDR2 YYNGEE. The junction had 3 bases not matched to a gene; V was cut back by 0 bases and J by 7 bases. CDR3 residues: CASSVEPSGNEQFF. CDR3 sequence (DNA): TGTGCCAGCAGCGTAGAGCCTAGCGGGAATGAGCAGTTCTTC.

This chain uses TRBV19 with TRBJ2-3; maybe TRBD2 (5 bases). Germline V lookup: CDR1 LNHDA, CDR2 SQIVND (reference sequence). This CDR3 contains 14 residues. Trimming removed 0 bases at V and 2 bases at J, with 6 bases between. The CDR3 is CASSIEADTDTQYF. Written as DNA, the CDR3 is TGTGCCAGTAGTATAGAAGCGGACACAGATACGCAGTATTTT. Using reference TRBV19 and TRBJ2-3 for the parts outside the CDR3, the full variable domain is DGGITQSPKYLFRKEGQNVTLSCEQNLNHDAMYWYRQDPGQGLRLIYYSQIVNDFQKGDIAEGYSVSREKKESFPLTVTSAQKNPTAFYLCASSIEADTDTQYFGPGTRLTVL.

The rearrangement joins TRBV6-4 to TRBJ2-2; D is unresolved. Trimming pared 0 bases from V and 6 bases from J, leaving 8 bases between. The CDR3 is 14 residues long. CDR1 is MRHNA and CDR2 is SNTAGT in the germline V gene. CDR3 bases: TGTGCCAGCAGTGACTCCATTGGAGCCGGGGAGCTGTTTTTT. It encodes CASSDSIGAGELFF.

This sequence joins TRBV2 and TRBJ1-3, with D possibly being TRBD1 (5 bases). The CDR3 covers 14 residues. CDR1 is SNHLY, CDR2 FYNNEI, per germline. V was cut by 2 bases and J by 1 base, with 6 bases left in between. CDR3 nucleotide sequence: TGTGCCAGCAGTGAAACAGGTTCTGGAAACACCATATATTTT. This gives the protein CASSETGSGNTIYF.

This clone was counted a single time. V is TRBV7-9 and J is TRBJ2-1; 15 bases align to TRBD2. Per the germline V gene, CDR1 is SEHNR and CDR2 is FQNEAQ (reference sequence). V gave up 3 bases and J gave up 4 bases; unmatched junction bases: 4. This CDR3 spans 17 amino acids. The chain's CDR3 is CASSFAGTSGGYNEQFF. Here the CDR3 DNA reads TGTGCCAGCAGCTTCGCCGGGACTAGCGGGGGGTACAATGAGCAGTTCTTC.